These 8 T cell receptor beta chains were all obtained from the same sample, sequenced in a study of T cells in Graves' hyperthyroidism and ophthalmopathy. The TCR beta CDR3 regions underwent amplification using RNA transcripts as the source. An initial round of RT-PCR targeting the TCR CDR3 relied on the HTBI primer set. MiXCR was run by TCRdb on the multiplex PCR reads, yielding one entry per CDR3 protein. The table lists some 440,000 distinct CDR3 sequences, more than 15% of them singletons. Material: blood. The receptor source for this set is a woman younger than 35 with Graves' hyperthyroidism.

V usage is TRBV20-1 and J usage is TRBJ1-2, with D perhaps TRBD1 (5 bases). The CDR3 spans 11 residues. V lost 6 bases, J lost 6 bases, and 11 bases lay in between. The germline gives CDR1 DFQATT, CDR2 SNEGSKA (reference sequence). CDR3 region: CSAPREDGYTF. For the CDR3, the DNA is TGCAGTGCCCCCAGGGAGGATGGCTACACCTTC.

This clonotype is a singleton in its sample. CDR3 sequence (DNA): TGTGCCACCGCCTTGCAAAGGGGCTCCTTTCGGGGCTACACCTTC. Translating it yields CATALQRGSFRGYTF. This chain uses TRBV19 with TRBJ1-2, with a possible D match to TRBD1 (5 bases). Germline V lookup: CDR1 LNHDA, CDR2 SQIVND (reference sequence). V lost 10 bases to trimming and J lost 8 bases, with 26 bases between them. This CDR3 has 15 amino acids.

This clonotype has a count of ten or more. The rearrangement joins TRBV20-1 to TRBJ2-5; D tentatively fits TRBD1 or TRBD2 (5 bases each). The CDR3 loop spans 12 amino acids. V was cut by 6 bases and J by 5 bases, with 13 bases left in between. Per the germline V gene, CDR1 is DFQATT and CDR2 is SNEGSKA (reference sequence). The CDR3 bases are TGCAGTGCGGTGGGGGATGGGGAGACCCAGTACTTC. Translated: CSAVGDGETQYF.

This clonotype has a count of ten or more. This chain joins TRBV2 and TRBJ1-4, with D maybe TRBD1 (5 bases). Germline V lookup: CDR1 SNHLY, CDR2 FYNNEI. There are 15 residues in the CDR3. Trimming removed 6 bases at V and 8 bases at J, with 19 bases between. The CDR3 nucleotides are TGTGCCAGCAGCTGGTCGCCAGCAGGGAGCGAAAAACTGTTTTTT. As protein: CASSWSPAGSEKLFF.

This clonotype occurred once. CDR3 loop: CASSFELGQLYSNQPQHF. As DNA, the CDR3 is TGTGCCAGCAGCTTCGAACTGGGACAACTCTATAGCAATCAGCCCCAGCATTTT. The chain joins TRBV28 to TRBJ1-5, with a weak D call TRBD1 (6 bases). This CDR3 contains 18 residues. V was clipped by 6 bases and J by 0 bases, with 21 bases between them. Germline V gives CDR1 MDHEN, CDR2 SYDVKM.

This clonotype occurred a few times. V and J are TRBV12-3 or TRBV12-4 and TRBJ2-3, with 10 bases that match TRBD2. V gave up 8 bases and J gave up 1 base; unmatched junction bases: 6. This CDR3 comprises 15 residues. The CDR3 spells CASDSGTSGTDTQYF. CDR3 in DNA: TGTGCCAGCGATTCCGGGACTAGCGGCACAGATACGCAGTATTTT.

This clonotype was found many times. The J gene is TRBJ2-3, the V gene TRBV7-3; 9 nucleotides line up with TRBD2. Germline V gene data show CDR1 as SGHTA and CDR2 as FQGTGA. After removal of 3 bases from V and 0 bases from J, the junction contained 4 bases not matched to a gene. This CDR3 has 16 amino acids. The CDR3 is CASSFGGGVSTDTQYF. DNA for the CDR3: TGTGCCAGCAGCTTCGGCGGGGGGGTGAGCACAGATACGCAGTATTTT. Full variable domain (rest looked up from reference TRBV7-3 and TRBJ2-3): GAGVSQTPSNKVTEKGKYVELRCDPISGHTALYWYRQSLGQGPEFLIYFQGTGAADDSGLPNDRFFAVRPEGSVSTLKIQRTERGDSAVYLCASSFGGGVSTDTQYFGPGTRLTVL.

This clonotype was observed many times. The rearrangement joins TRBV11-2 to TRBJ2-7, with TRBD2 as a possible D gene (5 bases). The V gene lost 9 bases and the J gene lost 4 bases, with 10 bases spanning the gap. Germline V gene lookup returns CDR1 SGHAT and CDR2 FQNNGV. This CDR3 is 11 amino acids long. The CDR3 DNA sequence: TGTGCCAGTCTTCGAGGGTACGAGCAGTACTTC. Its translation: CASLRGYEQYF.